Listed below are T cell receptor beta chains from one sample, sequenced in a study of blood T cell repertoires in COVID-19. TCRdb's table, derived via immunoSEQ multiplex PCR, lists solely in-frame clones and lacks some. The sample comprises about 190,000 clones, roughly 81% of which are singletons, and 10% to 15% rests with the top ten. What was sequenced was peripheral blood. The origin of the receptors is a woman older than 75 with COVID-19, enrolled during active disease. The CDR3 runs from the conserved cysteine through the conserved F or W. Fields, in order: V gene, J gene, CDR3 protein.

v_call: TRBV3-1/TRBV3-2
j_call: TRBJ1-2
cdr3_aa: CASSQDSGTGLRGYTF

v_call: TRBV24-1
j_call: TRBJ1-6
cdr3_aa: CATSRDRASNSPLHF

v_call: TRBV28
j_call: TRBJ2-1
cdr3_aa: CASRLTGGSHNEQFF

v_call: TRBV5-1
j_call: TRBJ2-5
cdr3_aa: CASSPQGRQETQYF

v_call: TRBV13
j_call: TRBJ2-3
cdr3_aa: CASSSLLGTSGRGTQYF

v_call: TRBV19
j_call: TRBJ1-1
cdr3_aa: CASSSRDRGVKNTEAFF

v_call: TRBV2
j_call: TRBJ1-6
cdr3_aa: CASSGTRAKSPLHF

v_call: TRBV10-3
j_call: TRBJ2-5
cdr3_aa: CAIGGAPSGQETQYF

v_call: TRBV7-2
j_call: TRBJ2-1
cdr3_aa: CASSVLAGGIPNEQFF

v_call: TRBV6-2/TRBV6-3
j_call: TRBJ1-6
cdr3_aa: CASSYATGDSPLHF

v_call: TRBV6-6
j_call: TRBJ1-2
cdr3_aa: CASSYSGSPWIF

v_call: TRBV27
j_call: TRBJ2-7
cdr3_aa: CASRPRQGARNEQYF

v_call: TRBV3-1/TRBV3-2
j_call: TRBJ1-6
cdr3_aa: CASSQGQGVNSPLHF

v_call: TRBV13
j_call: TRBJ1-1
cdr3_aa: CASSSYLGPGGEAFF

v_call: TRBV7-2
j_call: TRBJ1-1
cdr3_aa: CASSSTGFGTEAFF

v_call: TRBV7-2
j_call: TRBJ1-1
cdr3_aa: CASSLTENTEAFF

v_call: TRBV5-1
j_call: TRBJ2-3
cdr3_aa: CASSFYRGEVNTDTQYF

v_call: TRBV2
j_call: TRBJ2-3
cdr3_aa: CASSDPGLAATDTQYF

v_call: TRBV6-6
j_call: TRBJ2-7
cdr3_aa: CASSYWDTYEQYF

v_call: TRBV2
j_call: TRBJ1-5
cdr3_aa: CASSADRGVGQPQHF

v_call: TRBV30
j_call: TRBJ1-2
cdr3_aa: CAWGQGGDGYTF

v_call: TRBV27
j_call: TRBJ2-3
cdr3_aa: CASSARFELAGDTQYF

v_call: TRBV3-1/TRBV3-2
j_call: TRBJ1-4
cdr3_aa: CASSQNRDWEKLFF

v_call: TRBV5-6
j_call: TRBJ2-1
cdr3_aa: CASTFLSGSSYNEQFF

v_call: TRBV27
j_call: TRBJ2-7
cdr3_aa: CASSPSDRVEQYF

v_call: TRBV28
j_call: TRBJ1-6
cdr3_aa: CASRRIRNSPLHF

v_call: TRBV19
j_call: TRBJ1-5
cdr3_aa: CASSSGGTALNPWHNQPQHF

v_call: TRBV6-6
j_call: TRBJ2-1
cdr3_aa: CASRGAGENEQFF

v_call: TRBV30
j_call: TRBJ1-6
cdr3_aa: CAWKGTLYNSPLHF

v_call: TRBV7-8
j_call: TRBJ2-6
cdr3_aa: CASSPASYSGANVLTF

v_call: TRBV10-3
j_call: TRBJ2-7
cdr3_aa: CAISGGDRGPDEQYF

v_call: TRBV28
j_call: TRBJ2-7
cdr3_aa: CASSPPPAGTGGSEQYF

v_call: TRBV27
j_call: TRBJ2-3
cdr3_aa: CASSLRVRLAGTDTQYF

v_call: TRBV11-2
j_call: TRBJ1-1
cdr3_aa: CASSLGRTGHYPEAFF

v_call: TRBV6-2/TRBV6-3
j_call: TRBJ1-2
cdr3_aa: CASSYDGTGYTF

v_call: TRBV5-1
j_call: TRBJ2-3
cdr3_aa: CASSAGTGETDTQYF

v_call: TRBV28
j_call: TRBJ1-2
cdr3_aa: CASTQAGTGSGGYTF

v_call: TRBV18
j_call: TRBJ2-2
cdr3_aa: CASSPPDTYTGELFF

v_call: TRBV4-2
j_call: TRBJ2-2
cdr3_aa: CASSLTSLGELFF

v_call: TRBV5-4
j_call: TRBJ2-5
cdr3_aa: CASSFWAETQYF

v_call: TRBV3-1/TRBV3-2
j_call: TRBJ1-1
cdr3_aa: CASSHRTGVMNTEAFF

v_call: TRBV4-3
j_call: TRBJ2-3
cdr3_aa: CASSQDFSGAPPRDTQYF